The 9 T cell receptor beta chains listed next were all sequenced from one sample in a study of T-cell reconstitution after alpha-beta-depleted transplantation in children. During its preparation, the TCRbeta library received unique molecular identifiers. A single record per CDR3 protein comes from TCRdb applying MiXCR to the PCR reads. The sample records 200,000 or so distinct CDR3 sequences, roughly 6.3% being singletons. The input for sequencing was PBMCs, taken before TCRalphabeta/CD19-depleted stem cell transplant. The origin of the receptors is a girl under three years old with combined immunodeficiency, due to receive a stem cell transplant.

The chain is built from TRBV27 and TRBJ2-1; D is tentatively TRBD1 or TRBD2 (5 bases each). The CDR3 length is 14 residues. V lost 1 base, J lost 6 bases, and 10 bases lay in between. CDR1 MNHEY and CDR2 SMNVEV come from the germline V gene (reference sequence). The CDR3 loop reads CASSLLGPLNEQFF. The CDR3 DNA reads as TGTGCCAGCAGTTTATTGGGACCGCTCAATGAGCAGTTCTTC.

This clonotype was observed at least ten times. V gene TRBV25-1 combines with J gene TRBJ1-2; D gene ambiguous. The ends were cut back, 3 bases at V and 4 bases at J, with 3 bases in the middle. Germline V gene sequence: CDR1 MGHDK, CDR2 SYGVNS. The CDR3 is 11 amino acids. The CDR3 sequence is CASSDGYGYTF. As DNA, the CDR3 is TGTGCCAGCAGTGACGGCTATGGCTACACCTTC.

The chain joins TRBV3-1 to TRBJ1-1; D not resolved. CDR3 length: 14 residues. The ends were cut back, 0 bases at V and 1 base at J, with 6 bases in the middle. Germline CDR1 and CDR2: LGHDT and YNNKEL (reference sequence). The CDR3 region has the DNA TGTGCCAGCAGCCAAGAACCCGGGAACACTGAAGCTTTCTTT. Its translation: CASSQEPGNTEAFF.

This clonotype was counted ten times or more. The rearrangement uses TRBV7-3 and TRBJ2-2; the D is unclear. The V end lost 0 bases, the J end lost 2 bases, and 4 bases lay between the germline ends. Germline V gene sequence: CDR1 SGHTA, CDR2 FQGTGA. The CDR3 sequence is 14 residues long. DNA of the CDR3: TGTGCCAGCAGCTTAACCATTAACACCGGGGAGCTGTTTTTT. This codes for CASSLTINTGELFF.

This clonotype was counted ten times or more. This sequence joins TRBV20-1 and TRBJ2-1; D gene uncertain. Trimming took off 0 bases at V and 5 bases at J, with 5 bases between the two ends. Germline CDR1 reads DFQATT; CDR2 reads SNEGSKA (reference sequence). The CDR3 consists of 12 residues. CDR3 in amino acids: CSAREGNNEQFF. CDR3 coding DNA: TGCAGTGCTAGAGAAGGGAACAATGAGCAGTTCTTC.

This clonotype was counted many times. The chain links TRBV5-1 to TRBJ1-1; D gene unclear. There are 15 residues in the CDR3. Germline loops: CDR1 SGHRS, CDR2 YFSETQ. Trimming left V 4 bases short and J 1 base short, with 14 bases between. CDR3 sequence (DNA): TGCGCCAGCAGCGCTCGACCGCCGAAGAACACTGAAGCTTTCTTT. Encoded protein: CASSARPPKNTEAFF. Filled out from reference TRBV5-1 and TRBJ1-1, the complete variable domain reads KAGVTQTPRYLIKTRGQQVTLSCSPISGHRSVSWYQQTPGQGLQFLFEYFSETQRNKGNFPGRFSGRQFSNSRSEMNVSTLELGDSALYLCASSARPPKNTEAFFGQGTRLTVV.

This clonotype was seen repeatedly, ten times or more. This chain connects TRBV7-9 to TRBJ2-3; D gene uncertain. Germline V gene data show CDR1 as SEHNR and CDR2 as FQNEAQ (reference sequence). V was trimmed by 7 bases and J by 6 bases, leaving 8 bases between them. This CDR3 spans 11 amino acids. The CDR3 nucleotides read TGTGCCAGCACCATTGGGGATACGCAGTATTTT. Translated: CASTIGDTQYF. The whole variable domain, filled in from reference TRBV7-9 and TRBJ2-3, reads DTGVSQNPRHKITKRGQNVTFRCDPISEHNRLYWYRQTLGQGPEFLTYFQNEAQLEKSRLLSDRFSAERPKGSFSTLEIQRTEQGDSAMYLCASTIGDTQYFGPGTRLTVL.

This clonotype was seen many times. J is TRBJ2-1 and V is TRBV12-3 or TRBV12-4; TRBD2 agrees at 13 bases. The CDR3 extends over 15 amino acids. Trimming removed 5 bases from V and 8 bases from J; junction bases left unmatched: 6. In nucleotides, the CDR3 is TGTGCCAGCAGTACGGGACTAGCGGGGCGGGATGAGCAGTTCTTC. Translating it yields CASSTGLAGRDEQFF.

In its sample, this clonotype was seen many times. The V gene is TRBV12-3 or TRBV12-4, the J gene TRBJ2-3; D unresolved. Trimming left V 5 bases short and J 10 bases short, with 16 bases between. This CDR3 comprises 13 residues. This CDR3 is CASSVPDIFSQYF. CDR3 DNA: TGTGCCAGCAGTGTACCTGACATATTCTCGCAGTATTTT.